Below are 8 T cell receptor beta chains sequenced from a single sample in a study of T cell repertoires in cytomegalovirus infection. These receptors lack a known antigen. TCRdb used MiXCR to reprocess the reads, holding one entry per CDR3 protein. This sample has about 770,000 distinct CDR3 sequences; about 27% occur once, and the top ten carry roughly 14%. The sequences come from cultured CD8+ T cells from PBMCs, collected from culture after CMV antigen stimulation. The receptors stem from a human donor in good health (CMV status not recorded). Some clones in this sample may be carry-over from other donors' samples.

This clonotype came up a few times. The rearrangement uses TRBV19 and TRBJ2-2; D possibly corresponds to TRBD1 (5 bases). Trimming removed 6 bases at V and 5 bases at J, with 10 bases between. This CDR3 spans 13 amino acids. The germline CDR1 and CDR2 sequences are LNHDA and SQIVND (reference sequence). CDR3 DNA sequence: TGTGCCAGTAGCACAGGACGGACCGGGGAGCTGTTTTTT. This translates into CASSTGRTGELFF.

CDR3 in amino acids: CAISIRGGLDNEQFF. DNA of the CDR3: TGTGCCATCAGTATTCGGGGGGGCTTGGACAATGAGCAGTTCTTC. This chain links TRBV10-3 with TRBJ2-1; 8 bases align to TRBD2. With 5 bases clipped from V and 5 bases from J, the junction kept 8 bases outside the gene matches. The CDR3 runs to 15 residues. The germline V gene encodes CDR1 ENHRY and CDR2 SYGVKD.

Notes on this clonotype: A much bigger clone sits one base away, suggesting this may be a read error. The rearrangement joins TRBV7-9 to TRBJ2-7; the D gene is possibly TRBD1 (5 bases). V lost 1 base, J lost 3 bases, and 10 bases lay in between. Germline CDR1 reads SEHNR; CDR2 reads FQNEAQ (reference sequence). The CDR3 is 14 amino acids. CDR3 coding DNA: TGTGCCAGCAGCTTAGGCCCAGGGTACTACGAGCAGTACTTC. It is translated as CASSLGPGYYEQYF.

This clonotype was seen at least ten times. The rearrangement uses TRBV7-2 and TRBJ1-5; the match to TRBD1 covers 7 bases. This CDR3 region has 17 residues. V dropped 1 base and J dropped 2; count of bases not matched to a gene: 8. Germline CDR1 is SGHTA and CDR2 is FQGNSA. The CDR3 reads CASSLDRGDLRNQPQHF. The CDR3 DNA follows: TGTGCCAGCAGCTTAGACAGGGGAGATTTACGCAATCAGCCCCAGCATTTT.

The chain combines TRBV19 with TRBJ1-2; 7 positions match TRBD1. V gave up 6 bases and J gave up 6 bases; unmatched junction bases: 4. The CDR3 length is 12 residues. CDR1 LNHDA and CDR2 SQIVND come from the germline V gene (reference sequence). The CDR3 bases are TGTGCCAGTAGAACAGGGGTTAATGGCTACACCTTC. The encoded protein is CASRTGVNGYTF.

As to this clonotype: Given a much more abundant clone one base away, this may be a read error. The J gene is TRBJ2-5, the V gene TRBV7-6; D gene uncertain. Germline V gene sequence: CDR1 SGHVS, CDR2 FNYEAQ. This CDR3 contains 13 residues. The V and J ends lost 1 base and 0 bases respectively, with 3 bases between them. The CDR3 protein is CASSLVYQETQYF. The CDR3 nucleotides are TGTGCCAGCAGCTTAGTGTACCAAGAGACCCAGTACTTC.

Only a few counts were recorded for this clonotype. The V gene is TRBV19, the J gene TRBJ2-3; D not certain. The CDR3 runs 15 residues. Germline CDR1 and CDR2: LNHDA and SQIVND (reference sequence). V was cut by 3 bases and J by 0 bases, with 10 bases left in between. CDR3 residues: CASSILYASTDTQYF. In DNA form, the CDR3 reads TGTGCCAGTAGTATCCTGTACGCTAGCACAGATACGCAGTATTTT.

This clonotype came up a few times. This chain joins TRBV7-9 and TRBJ2-7, with 12 bases that match TRBD2. There are 15 residues in the CDR3. V gave up 5 bases and J gave up 4 bases; unmatched junction bases: 6. The germline CDR1 and CDR2 sequences are SEHNR and FQNEAQ (reference sequence). In DNA form, the CDR3 reads TGTGCCAGCAGCGCGGAGACTAGCGGGGGATACGAGCAGTACTTC. Translated: CASSAETSGGYEQYF.